The TCR beta chain under discussion was sequenced for a study of read filtering for tumor transcriptome and immune sequencing. Study summary: After DNase treatment, RNA was made into whole-transcriptome libraries. Whole-study results and caveats: IR-seq and RNA-seq agreed better without single-read clonotypes. RNA-seq captured clonotypes less deeply and reliably than IR-seq.

Molecular barcoded adaptors covering alpha/delta and beta/gamma chains were used on approximately 400 ng RNA. TCRdb reprocessed the reads with MiXCR, giving one entry per CDR3 protein. The data show 45,000 to 50,000 distinct CDR3 sequences, with about 12% seen just once and roughly 15% held by the top ten. Bone marrow was sampled from every patient at the time of active disease. The V gene's germline CDR1 is MNHEY and CDR2 SVGAGI. The CDR3 runs to 13 residues. V gave up 7 bases and J gave up 6 bases; unmatched junction bases: 7. Notes on this clonotype: Antigen unknown.

This clonotype was sampled from a donor aged 40 or over with multiple myeloma. The chain links TRBV6-5 to TRBJ2-3, with TRBD1 identical over 7 bases. Input material: a population of CD138-negative cells sorted from bone marrow. Written as DNA, the CDR3 is TGTGCCAGCACGACAGGGCTATGGGATACGCAGTATTTT. Protein sequence: CASTTGLWDTQYF.